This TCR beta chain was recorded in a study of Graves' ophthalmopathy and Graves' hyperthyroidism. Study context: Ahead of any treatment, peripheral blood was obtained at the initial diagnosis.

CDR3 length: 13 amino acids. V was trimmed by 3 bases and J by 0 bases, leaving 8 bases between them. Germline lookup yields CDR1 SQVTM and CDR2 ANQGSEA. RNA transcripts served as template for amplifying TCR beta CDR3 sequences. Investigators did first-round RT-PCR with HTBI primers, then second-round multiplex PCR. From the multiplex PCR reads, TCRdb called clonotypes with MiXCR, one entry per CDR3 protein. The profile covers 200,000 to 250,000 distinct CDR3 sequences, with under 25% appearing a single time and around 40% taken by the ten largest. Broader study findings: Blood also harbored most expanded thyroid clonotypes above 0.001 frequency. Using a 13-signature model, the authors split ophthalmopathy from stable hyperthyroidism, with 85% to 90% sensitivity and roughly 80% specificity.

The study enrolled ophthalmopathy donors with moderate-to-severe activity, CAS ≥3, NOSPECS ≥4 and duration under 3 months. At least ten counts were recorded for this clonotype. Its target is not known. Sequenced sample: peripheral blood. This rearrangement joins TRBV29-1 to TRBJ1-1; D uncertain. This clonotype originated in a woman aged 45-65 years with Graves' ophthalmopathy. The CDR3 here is CSVDKGMNTEAFF. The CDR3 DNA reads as TGCAGCGTTGATAAGGGAATGAACACTGAAGCTTTCTTT.